This entry concerns a single T cell receptor beta chain. The antigen it binds to is not known. The cohort comprised 666 healthy bone marrow donors. All cohort members were sampled while nominally healthy, although unrecorded immune exposures were likely present. The donor was CMV seronegative and was included in the group of a few hundred seronegative cohort members. Each donor provided a peripheral blood sample, and peripheral blood mononuclear cells were used for TCR beta sequencing. The Qiagen DNeasy Blood Extraction Kit was used to extract genomic DNA from the blood cell samples. From a lookup of the germline V gene, CDR1 and CDR2 are SNHLY and FYNNEI. Trimming removed 4 bases from V and 3 bases from J, leaving 12 bases between the germline ends. There are 15 amino acids in the CDR3, from cysteine to phenylalanine inclusive. Only the CDR3 portion is preserved as DNA: 45 bases, with reading frame beginning at the first base.

This sample stems from a study of cytomegalovirus exposure and HLA in healthy donors (dated by TCRdb to the late 2010s). For the study in its entirety: An earlier analysis of fewer than 750 of the donors reported around 280 Gb of sequence data and 117 million unique TCR beta sequences obtained from about 170 million T cells. Roughly 310 gigabases of sequencing data and approximately 85 million unique TCR sequences were included in an early release covering around 650 HLA-typed donors. Among the approximately 400 genotyped donors, approximately 81% belonged to the genetic ancestry cluster associated with self-reported Caucasian donors. The aim of the study was to test whether cataloging public T cell receptors could identify signatures of past pathogen exposure. Using immunosequencing, the study profiled T cell repertoires from 500 to 800 subjects and related those repertoires to cytomegalovirus serostatus. In addition to the first cohort of several hundred subjects, a separate validation cohort of 120 different subjects was used. To predict cytomegalovirus infection status, the study combined high-throughput TCR immunosequencing, statistical association of individual TCRs with disease status, and machine learning. To study patterns of TCR occurrence, a later analysis re-analyzed previously published TCR beta repertoires from 550 to 800 donors and added high-resolution HLA genotyping. Rather than using new phenotypic data, the later analysis identified candidate immune exposures from TCR beta sequences and from how often those sequences occurred across donors. An earlier analysis of approximately 580 of the donors used high-throughput TCR beta sequencing to judge whether each TCR beta V gene segment behaved as functional or pseudogenic. Donor age, sex, ethnicity and CMV serostatus were compiled alongside the repertoire data. Genome-wide SNP genotypes for about three fifths of the roughly 700 donors were used in a later genetic analysis, which treated that subset as a discovery cohort. Every discovery cohort repertoire had been produced on one sequencing platform. HLA typing included class I and class II loci at four-digit resolution. Typing coverage differed by locus: A, B, C, DRB1 and DQB1 were typed in about 620-630 donors, DQA1 in approximately 520, DPA1 in 600 to 610, and DPB1 in 472. Because of strong linkage in the cohort, roughly five DR-DQ haplotypes were treated as single units for association and clustering. Among 300 to 500 genotyped donors of the cohort, an average of approximately 240,000 unique TCR beta nucleotide sequences was sequenced per donor, of which roughly 17% were non-productive. Here is what the overall study found, with its caveats: In the study, around 160 TCR beta chains were listed as associated with cytomegalovirus. In a later analysis, several top co-occurrence clusters were reported to appear linked to parvovirus B19, influenza, CMV and Epstein-Barr virus. Most TCR sequences were observed very rarely across donors, whereas some public TCRs were present in many individuals. A cluster of highly shared sequence variants was judged likely to represent a technical artifact of the sequencing pipeline. In a later analysis, HLA-associated TCR beta chains showed more clonal expansion and lower generation probabilities than non-associated chains that were equally common. When HLA alleles, especially DR and DQ, strongly co-occurred, attributing TCR associations to individual alleles was difficult. Sequencing depth was assumed to be roughly uniform across donors in the presence/absence analyses, though that assumption may not hold. In a later analysis, TCR association rates were found to vary across HLA loci, with the most associated TCRs seen for DRB1 alleles and the fewest for HLA-C alleles. At a false discovery rate of 0.05, a later analysis linked fewer than 20,000 TCR beta sequences to specific HLA alleles. Correlated functional status among segregating V segments might reflect linkage disequilibrium, but an unknown experimental factor could not be ruled out. The only immune exposure information available for the cohort was CMV serostatus. Broadly in line with IMGT annotations, most TCR beta V segments showed up in productive rearrangements about 87% or about 30% of the time in an earlier analysis of under 700 of the donors. The classifier was reported to diagnose cytomegalovirus status with high specificity and sensitivity in both the original and validation cohorts. In a later analysis, most CMV-associated TCR beta chains were found to appear HLA-restricted, with HLA associations seemingly driven largely by CMV exposure. It was suggested by the authors that the approach could potentially be generalized to other disease states and immunological phenotypes. In this cohort, only TCR beta chains were sequenced, and detectable features were limited by the absence of alpha or paired-chain data. Because HLA typing was missing for some donors at each locus, association tests included only the typed subset. Because counts were too low, fewer than 20 rarely observed V segments, including chromosome 9 orphons, were excluded from the earlier analysis of a few hundred of the donors. The 87-base-pair reads could not distinguish some IMGT-functional V segments, including TRBV6-2 and TRBV6-3, so those segments were excluded. An association between a missense DCLRE1C variant and V-gene and J-gene trimming of TCR beta chains was found in a later genetic analysis and replicated in an independent cohort. In a later genetic analysis, fewer N-insertions in productive TCRs were reported among donors in an Asian-associated ancestry cluster than the roughly 640-donor mean. A further reported finding was that TCR beta sequences accurately predicted the HLA-A and HLA-B alleles for most subjects in the first cohort. In vitro tests confirmed that a few of the cytomegalovirus-associated TCR beta chains recognize cytomegalovirus antigens.

The library was made by the immunoSEQ multiplex PCR assay. A mixture of 60 forward primers for TCR Vbeta segments and 13 reverse primers for TCR Jbeta segments was used in the multiplex PCR. A multiplex PCR assay on genomic DNA amplified the CDR3 region of rearranged TCR beta genes. The Illumina HiSeq System was used to sequence the amplified TCR beta libraries as 87-base-pair reads. In the paper's pipeline: A later analysis counted some 80 million unique TCR beta chains across the 650 to 700 repertoires, and 10 million to 12 million of these chains were shared by at least two donors. Raw reads were error-corrected and collapsed into unique sequences with a nearest-neighbor algorithm that merged closely related sequences to remove PCR and sequencing errors. CDR3 sequences were aligned to IMGT reference sequences to assign V, D and J gene segments. For a sequence to be retained, at least a six-nucleotide match to both a V gene segment and a J gene segment was required. A rearrangement counted as productive if the CDR3 had no stop codons and remained in frame with V and J, and every other rearrangement counted as non-productive. CDR3 was defined by IMGT convention, running from the second conserved V-encoded cysteine to the conserved J-encoded phenylalanine. Sequences without an unambiguous match to a single V gene segment were excluded from the earlier analysis of several hundred of the donors. An earlier analysis of a few hundred of the donors called V segments functional above 56.7% productive rearrangements and segregating when the between-donor standard deviation exceeded 5%. To diagnose cytomegalovirus status from the catalog of TCR beta chain sequences, a statistical classification framework was built. A later analysis assigned V and J genes by comparing TCR nucleotide sequences with IMGT/GENE-DB human TR gene sequences. Using the TCRdist pipeline, a later analysis assigned CDR3 sequences along with most-parsimonious VDJ recombination scenarios. A later analysis defined each TCR beta chain by its CDR3 amino acid sequence plus V-gene family, and excluded reads lacking a unique V-gene family. To address suspected cross-contamination and a sequencing artifact, a later analysis removed 550 to 750 highly shared, low-generation-probability nucleotide sequences. For each public chain, a later analysis derived a clonal expansion index from normalized ranks of inferred template counts within each repertoire. A later analysis computed generation probabilities with a VDJ recombination model fitted to out-of-frame rearrangements, and checked the results against IGoR. A later analysis scored TCR-TCR, TCR-HLA and TCR-CMV co-occurrence with hypergeometric tests, applying a repertoire-size bias correction to TCR pairs. To estimate false discovery rates, a later analysis permuted the HLA or CMV assignments 20 times. In a later analysis, co-occurring TCRs were grouped with DBSCAN, and TCRdist sequence similarity was added when clustering was performed within HLA-allele-positive subsets. Co-occurrence clustering excluded repertoires with fewer than 30,000 or more than 120,000 public chains, plus five with anomalous nucleotide sharing. TCRdb retrieved this table from immuneACCESS and kept in-frame rearrangements only. Not all clones are present; in checked studies, unresolved V genes account for under half, and no reason is known for the remainder. V and J calls and clone size are as listed in that table; D and trimming were resolved from the DNA. This sample's table has entries for approximately 120,000 clones. The ten largest account for 2.2% of the sample.

The clonotype originates from a man aged 35 to 55 in good health and CMV-seronegative. The V gene is TRBV2 and the J gene is TRBJ2-2; the D gene is perhaps TRBD2, from 6 matching bases. The sequenced sample consisted of PBMCs. The CDR3 has the sequence CASSVGGFYTGELFF. In nucleotide form, the sequence is TGTGCCAGCAGTGTAGGAGGGTTCTACACCGGGGAGCTGTTTTTT.